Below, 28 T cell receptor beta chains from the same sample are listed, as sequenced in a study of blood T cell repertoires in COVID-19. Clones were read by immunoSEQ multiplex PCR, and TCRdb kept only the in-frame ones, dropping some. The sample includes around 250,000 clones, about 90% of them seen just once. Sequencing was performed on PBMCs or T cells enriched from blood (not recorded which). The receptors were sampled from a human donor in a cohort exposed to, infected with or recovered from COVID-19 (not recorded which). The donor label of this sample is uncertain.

The CDR3 loop is CASSLGQGIYNEQFF. The CDR3, as DNA: TGTGCCAGCAGTTTGGGACAGGGGATCTACAATGAGCAGTTCTTC. The chain couples TRBV27 to TRBJ2-1; 10 bases fit TRBD1. V gave up 3 bases and J gave up 3 bases; unmatched junction bases: 2. Germline CDR1 is MNHEY and CDR2 is SMNVEV (reference sequence). This CDR3 spans 15 amino acids.

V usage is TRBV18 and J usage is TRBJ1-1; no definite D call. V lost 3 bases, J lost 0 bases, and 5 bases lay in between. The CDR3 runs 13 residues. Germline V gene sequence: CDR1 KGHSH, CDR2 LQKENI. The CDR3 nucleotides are TGTGCCAGCTCACCGCCGGTGAACACTGAAGCTTTCTTT. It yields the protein CASSPPVNTEAFF.

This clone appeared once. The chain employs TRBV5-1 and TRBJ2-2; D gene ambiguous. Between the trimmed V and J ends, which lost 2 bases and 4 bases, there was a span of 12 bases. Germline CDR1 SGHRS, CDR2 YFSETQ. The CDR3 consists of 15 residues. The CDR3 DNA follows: TGCGCCAGCAGCTTACTGACTCCCAGCACCGGGGAGCTGTTTTTT. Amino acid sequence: CASSLLTPSTGELFF.

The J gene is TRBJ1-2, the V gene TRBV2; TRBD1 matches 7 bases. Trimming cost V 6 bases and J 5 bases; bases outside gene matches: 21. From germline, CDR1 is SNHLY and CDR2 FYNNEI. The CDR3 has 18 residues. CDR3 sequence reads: CASSAEGQLVSIGYGYTF. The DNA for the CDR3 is TGTGCCAGCAGCGCAGAGGGACAGCTAGTTTCCATAGGGTATGGCTACACCTTC.

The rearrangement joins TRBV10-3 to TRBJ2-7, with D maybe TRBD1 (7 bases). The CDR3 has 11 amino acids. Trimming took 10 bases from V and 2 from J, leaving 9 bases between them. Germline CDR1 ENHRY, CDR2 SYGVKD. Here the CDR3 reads CATGGPYEQYF. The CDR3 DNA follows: TGTGCCACAGGGGGGCCCTACGAGCAGTACTTC.

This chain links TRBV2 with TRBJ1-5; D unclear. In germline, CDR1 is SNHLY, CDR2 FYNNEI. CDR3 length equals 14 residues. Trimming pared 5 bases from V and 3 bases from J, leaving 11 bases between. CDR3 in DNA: TGTGCCAGCAGTTACAGATTCTTCAATCAGCCCCAGCATTTT. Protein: CASSYRFFNQPQHF.

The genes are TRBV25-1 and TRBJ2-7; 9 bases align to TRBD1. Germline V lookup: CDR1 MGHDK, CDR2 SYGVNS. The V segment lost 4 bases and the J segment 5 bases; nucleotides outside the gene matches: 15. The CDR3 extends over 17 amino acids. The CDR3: CASSAPNPRDRVNEQYF. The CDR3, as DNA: TGTGCCAGCAGTGCACCCAACCCCCGGGACAGGGTTAACGAGCAGTACTTC.

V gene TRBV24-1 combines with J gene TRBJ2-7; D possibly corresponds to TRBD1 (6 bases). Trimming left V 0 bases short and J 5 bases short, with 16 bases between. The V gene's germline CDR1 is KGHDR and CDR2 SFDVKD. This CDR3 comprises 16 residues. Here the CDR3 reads CATSDLPQQGSDEQYF. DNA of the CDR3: TGTGCCACCAGTGATTTGCCCCAACAGGGTTCGGACGAGCAGTACTTC.

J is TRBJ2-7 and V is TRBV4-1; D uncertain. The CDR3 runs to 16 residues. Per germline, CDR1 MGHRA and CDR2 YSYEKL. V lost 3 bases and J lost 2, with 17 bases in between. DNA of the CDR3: TGCGCCAGCAGCCAGAACGGTCTCCAAGTAGCCTACGAGCAGTACTTC. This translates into CASSQNGLQVAYEQYF.

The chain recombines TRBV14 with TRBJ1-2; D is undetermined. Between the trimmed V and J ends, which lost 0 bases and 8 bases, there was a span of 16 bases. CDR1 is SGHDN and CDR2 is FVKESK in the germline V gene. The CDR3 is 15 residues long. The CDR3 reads CASSQDNLWRAGYTF. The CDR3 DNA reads TGTGCCAGCAGCCAAGATAACCTATGGAGGGCGGGCTACACCTTC.

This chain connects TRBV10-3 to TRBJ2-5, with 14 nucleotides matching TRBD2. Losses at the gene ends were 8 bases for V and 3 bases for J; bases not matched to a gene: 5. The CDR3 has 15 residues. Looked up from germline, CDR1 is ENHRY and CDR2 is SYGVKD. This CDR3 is CAIRKTSGGEETQYF. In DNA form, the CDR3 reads TGTGCCATCCGGAAGACTAGCGGGGGGGAAGAGACCCAGTACTTC.

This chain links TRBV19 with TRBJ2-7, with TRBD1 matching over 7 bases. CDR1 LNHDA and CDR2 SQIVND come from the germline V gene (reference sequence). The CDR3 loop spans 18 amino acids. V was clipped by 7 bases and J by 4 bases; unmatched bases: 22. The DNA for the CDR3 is TGTGCCAGTACCCTGGAAGGGGGACAGCGTCCTTCCCCATACGAGCAGTACTTC. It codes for CASTLEGGQRPSPYEQYF. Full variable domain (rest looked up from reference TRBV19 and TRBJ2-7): DGGITQSPKYLFRKEGQNVTLSCEQNLNHDAMYWYRQDPGQGLRLIYYSQIVNDFQKGDIAEGYSVSREKKESFPLTVTSAQKNPTAFYLCASTLEGGQRPSPYEQYFGPGTRLTVT.

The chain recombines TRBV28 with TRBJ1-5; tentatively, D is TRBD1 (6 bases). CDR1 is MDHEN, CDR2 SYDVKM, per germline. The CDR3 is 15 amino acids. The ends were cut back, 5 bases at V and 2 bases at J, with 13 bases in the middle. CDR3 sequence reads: CASSLQGLGNQPQHF. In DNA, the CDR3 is TGTGCCAGCAGTCTGCAGGGGCTCGGCAATCAGCCCCAGCATTTT.

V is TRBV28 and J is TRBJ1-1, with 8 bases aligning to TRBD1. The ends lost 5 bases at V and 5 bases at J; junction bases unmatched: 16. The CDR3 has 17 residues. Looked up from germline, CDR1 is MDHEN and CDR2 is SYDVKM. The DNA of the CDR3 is TGTGCCAGCAGTCCTACAGGGGGGCTGTGGATGAGTACTGAAGCTTTCTTT. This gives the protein CASSPTGGLWMSTEAFF.

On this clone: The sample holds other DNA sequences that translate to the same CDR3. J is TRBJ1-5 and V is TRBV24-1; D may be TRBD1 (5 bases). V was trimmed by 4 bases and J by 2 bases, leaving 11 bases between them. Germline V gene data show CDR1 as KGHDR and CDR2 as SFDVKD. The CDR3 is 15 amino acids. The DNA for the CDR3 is TGTGCCACCAGTGAGGGAGGGGTTGGCAATCAGCCCCAGCATTTT. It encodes CATSEGGVGNQPQHF.

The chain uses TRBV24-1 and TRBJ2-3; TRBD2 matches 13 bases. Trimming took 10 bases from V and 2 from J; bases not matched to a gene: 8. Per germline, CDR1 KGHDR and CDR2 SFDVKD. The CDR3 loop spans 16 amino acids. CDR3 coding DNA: TGTGCCACTCGGCCGACTAGCGGGGGGCCCACAGATACGCAGTATTTT. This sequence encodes CATRPTSGGPTDTQYF.

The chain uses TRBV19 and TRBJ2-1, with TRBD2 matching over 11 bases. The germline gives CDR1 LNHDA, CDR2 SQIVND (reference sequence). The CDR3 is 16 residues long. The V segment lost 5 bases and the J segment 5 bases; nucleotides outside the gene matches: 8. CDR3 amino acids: CASSSGLAVENNEQFF. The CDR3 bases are TGTGCCAGTAGTTCGGGACTAGCGGTTGAGAACAATGAGCAGTTCTTC.

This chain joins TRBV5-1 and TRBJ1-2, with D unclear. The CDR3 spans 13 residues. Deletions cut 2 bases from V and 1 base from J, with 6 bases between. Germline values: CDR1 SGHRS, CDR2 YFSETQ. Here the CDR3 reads CASSFGDNYGYTF. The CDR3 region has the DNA TGCGCCAGCAGCTTCGGAGATAACTATGGCTACACCTTC.

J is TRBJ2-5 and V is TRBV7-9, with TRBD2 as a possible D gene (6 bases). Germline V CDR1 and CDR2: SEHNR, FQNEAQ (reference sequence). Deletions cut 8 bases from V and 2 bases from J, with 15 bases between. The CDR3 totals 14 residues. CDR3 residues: CASGGTGLQETQYF. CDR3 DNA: TGTGCCAGCGGGGGGACGGGGTTGCAAGAGACCCAGTACTTC.

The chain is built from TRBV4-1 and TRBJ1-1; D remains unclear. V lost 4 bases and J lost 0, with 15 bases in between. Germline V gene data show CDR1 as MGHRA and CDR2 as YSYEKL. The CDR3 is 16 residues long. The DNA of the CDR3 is TGCGCCAGCAGCCTGCTCCTGCGGAGATTGAACACTGAAGCTTTCTTT. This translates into CASSLLLRRLNTEAFF.

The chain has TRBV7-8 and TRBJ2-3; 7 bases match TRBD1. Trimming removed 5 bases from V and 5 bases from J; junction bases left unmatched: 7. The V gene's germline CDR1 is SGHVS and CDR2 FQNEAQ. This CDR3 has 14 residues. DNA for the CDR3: TGTGCCAGCAGCCAGGGGGAAAGGCGAGATACGCAGTATTTT. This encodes CASSQGERRDTQYF. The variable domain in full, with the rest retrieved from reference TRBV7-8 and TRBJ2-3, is GAGVSQSPRYKVAKRGQDVALRCDPISGHVSLFWYQQALGQGPEFLTYFQNEAQLDKSGLPSDRFFAERPEGSVSTLKIQRTQQEDSAVYLCASSQGERRDTQYFGPGTRLTVL.

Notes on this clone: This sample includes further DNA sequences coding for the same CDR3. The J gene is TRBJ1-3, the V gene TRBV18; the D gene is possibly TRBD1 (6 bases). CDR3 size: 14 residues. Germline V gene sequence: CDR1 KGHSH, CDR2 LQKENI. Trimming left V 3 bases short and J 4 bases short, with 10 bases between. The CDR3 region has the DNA TGTGCCAGCTCACCCTTGGGGGCCGGAAACACCATATATTTT. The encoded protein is CASSPLGAGNTIYF.

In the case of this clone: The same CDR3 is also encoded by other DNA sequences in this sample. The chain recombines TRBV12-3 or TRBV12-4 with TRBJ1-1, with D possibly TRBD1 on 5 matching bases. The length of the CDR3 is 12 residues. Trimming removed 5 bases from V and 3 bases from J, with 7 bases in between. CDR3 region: CASSRGDTEAFF. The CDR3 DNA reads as TGTGCCAGCAGTAGGGGTGACACTGAAGCTTTCTTT.

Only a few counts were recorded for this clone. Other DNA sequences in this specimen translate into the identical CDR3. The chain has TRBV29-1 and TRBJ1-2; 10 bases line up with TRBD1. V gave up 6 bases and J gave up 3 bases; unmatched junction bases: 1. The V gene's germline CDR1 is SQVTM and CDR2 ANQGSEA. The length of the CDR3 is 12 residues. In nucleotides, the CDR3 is TGCAGCGTAGGACAGGGGGACTATGGCTACACCTTC. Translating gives CSVGQGDYGYTF.

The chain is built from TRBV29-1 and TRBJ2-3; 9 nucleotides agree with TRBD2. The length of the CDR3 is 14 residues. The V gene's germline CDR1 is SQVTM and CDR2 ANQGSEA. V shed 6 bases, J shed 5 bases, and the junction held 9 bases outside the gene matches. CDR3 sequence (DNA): TGCAGCGTCGGGGGACTAGCCCTTGGAGATACGCAGTATTTT. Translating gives CSVGGLALGDTQYF.

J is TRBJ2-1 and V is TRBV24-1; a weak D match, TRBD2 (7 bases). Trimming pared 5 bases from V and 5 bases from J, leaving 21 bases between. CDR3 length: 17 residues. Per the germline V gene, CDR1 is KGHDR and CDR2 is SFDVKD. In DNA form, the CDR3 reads TGTGCCACCAGTGTCCTAGGGGGGGCCTCGGCTGACAATGAGCAGTTCTTC. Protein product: CATSVLGGASADNEQFF.

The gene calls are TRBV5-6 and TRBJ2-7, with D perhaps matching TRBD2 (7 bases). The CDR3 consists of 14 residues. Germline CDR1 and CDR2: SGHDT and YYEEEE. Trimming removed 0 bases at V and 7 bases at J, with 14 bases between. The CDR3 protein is CASSLDLGGAEQYF. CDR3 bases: TGTGCCAGCAGCTTGGACCTGGGGGGGGCAGAGCAGTACTTC.

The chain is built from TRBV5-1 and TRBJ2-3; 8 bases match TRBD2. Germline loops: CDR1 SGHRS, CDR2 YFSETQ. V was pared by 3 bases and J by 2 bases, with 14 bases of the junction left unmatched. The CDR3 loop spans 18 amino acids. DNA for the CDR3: TGCGCCAGCAGCTCCACGGCCGGGGGCGGGGGGATCACAGATACGCAGTATTTT. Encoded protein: CASSSTAGGGGITDTQYF. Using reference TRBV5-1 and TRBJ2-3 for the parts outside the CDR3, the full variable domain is KAGVTQTPRYLIKTRGQQVTLSCSPISGHRSVSWYQQTPGQGLQFLFEYFSETQRNKGNFPGRFSGRQFSNSRSEMNVSTLELGDSALYLCASSSTAGGGGITDTQYFGPGTRLTVL.